The clone carrying this T cell receptor beta chain was observed a handful of times. Antigen: not known. The data belong to a study of T-cell memory formation after mild COVID-19. TCRdb reprocessed the 5' RACE reads with MiXCR, giving one entry per CDR3 protein. This sample yields about 160,000 distinct CDR3 sequences, of which roughly 31% are seen a single time; about 11% belongs to the top ten. Whole-study results and caveats: Cross-reactive memory seemingly joined, as some responding clones were found in pre-infection memory. Mainly in CM and EM were contracting CD4+ clones; CD8+ were in EMRA. The second-wave clones peaking on day 37 were not confirmed as SARS-CoV-2-specific.

The V and J ends lost 3 bases and 7 bases respectively, with 10 bases between them. The CDR3 is 14 residues long. The sequenced sample was PBMCs or a T cell subset sorted from them (not recorded which). The source is an adult woman who had mild COVID-19 (a few samples of this study predate the infection). Cell type and time point are not known. This chain links TRBV12-3 or TRBV12-4 with TRBJ1-6; the D is unclear. CDR3 sequence reads: CASSLVEGNSPLHF. CDR3 in DNA: TGTGCCAGCAGTTTGGTGGAGGGAAATTCACCCCTCCACTTT.